This note documents a single T cell receptor beta chain sequence. This entry comes from a study of blood T cell repertoires in COVID-19. This table comes from immunoSEQ multiplex PCR, and its TCRdb copy is limited to in-frame clones, with some not included. Here the sample spans roughly 350,000 clones, about 88% being singletons. Seattle patient enrollment occurred during active infection, with longitudinal follow-up thereafter. The sequence derives from a woman aged 65 to 85 with COVID-19, enrolled during active disease. Specimen: peripheral blood.

The DNA of the CDR3 is TGTGCCAGCAGCCAACAGGGGCGCAGAAACACCATATATTTT. It yields the protein CASSQQGRRNTIYF. This chain uses TRBV3-1 (or the pseudogene TRBV3-2) with TRBJ1-3, with D possibly TRBD1 on 6 matching bases. With 2 bases removed from V and 5 bases from J, the gap between germline ends came to 10 bases. The CDR3 has 14 amino acids. Germline V gives CDR1 LGHDT, CDR2 YNNKEL (reference sequence).